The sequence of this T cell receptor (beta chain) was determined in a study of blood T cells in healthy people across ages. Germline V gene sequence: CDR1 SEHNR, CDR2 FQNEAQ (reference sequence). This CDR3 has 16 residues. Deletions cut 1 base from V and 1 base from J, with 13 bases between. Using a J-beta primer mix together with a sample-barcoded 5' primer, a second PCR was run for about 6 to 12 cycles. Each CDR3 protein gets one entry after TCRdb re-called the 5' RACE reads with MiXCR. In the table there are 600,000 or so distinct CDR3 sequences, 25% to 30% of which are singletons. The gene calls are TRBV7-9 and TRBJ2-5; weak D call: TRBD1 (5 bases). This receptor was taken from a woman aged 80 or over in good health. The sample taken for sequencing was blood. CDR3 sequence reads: CASSLVAGSFQETQYF. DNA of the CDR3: TGTGCCAGCAGCTTAGTAGCAGGGTCTTTCCAAGAGACCCAGTACTTC.